This T cell receptor beta chain was documented in a study of cytomegalovirus exposure and HLA in healthy donors. Study details: The same platform as the roughly 630 first-cohort repertoires was used for the 90 to 150 validation repertoires, a later analysis reported. General study results and limits: With high specificity and sensitivity, the classifier reportedly diagnosed cytomegalovirus status. TCR beta chains numbering under 200 were designated cytomegalovirus-associated. The dataset shows that most TCR sequences were rare, while some public TCRs occurred in many donors.

CDR1 and CDR2 from the germline V gene are MNHNS and SASEGT. This CDR3 has 14 residues. V trimming: 10 bases; J trimming: 5 bases; junction bases outside the gene matches: 8. To note about this clone: Antigen unknown.

Assay used: immunoSEQ multiplex PCR; TCRdb lists only in-frame clones, some missing. Seen here are roughly 150,000 clones, about 88% observed once, and the top ten hold 2.5% to 3%. The source is a man aged 18 to 30 in good health and CMV-seronegative. The material sequenced was PBMCs. V usage is TRBV6-1 and J usage is TRBJ2-2; 9 bases align to TRBD2. CDR3 DNA sequence: TGTGCCATCGGAGCGGGGGGAAGAACCGGGGAGCTGTTTTTT. It yields the protein CAIGAGGRTGELFF.